This T cell receptor beta chain came from a study of blood T cell repertoires in COVID-19. Across the whole study: COVID-19 samples from acute and convalescent phases originated in the United States, Italy and Spain.

V lost 4 bases, J lost 8 bases, and 10 bases stayed unmatched. In germline, CDR1 is LNHDA, CDR2 SQIVND (reference sequence). There are 14 residues in the CDR3. Method: immunoSEQ multiplex PCR; TCRdb's copy keeps in-frame clones and lacks some. The sample has 380,000 or so clones; approximately 89% are singletons. Participant ages covered about 18 to 90 years across some 25 US areas. Assignment of participants to cohorts was predicated upon participant-reported clinical history. The recovered donors of Cohort 3 showed two negative PCRs, clearance, or symptom resolution. Specimen: PBMCs or T cells enriched from blood (not recorded which). The V call is TRBV19, the J call TRBJ1-1; 7 bases match TRBD1. The TCR was taken from a man aged 25-40 years who had recovered from COVID-19. The DNA for the CDR3 is TGTGCCAGTAGTACACAGAGACAGGGCGCCGAAGCTTTCTTT. It encodes CASSTQRQGAEAFF. Full variable domain (remainder filled in from reference TRBV19 and TRBJ1-1): DGGITQSPKYLFRKEGQNVTLSCEQNLNHDAMYWYRQDPGQGLRLIYYSQIVNDFQKGDIAEGYSVSREKKESFPLTVTSAQKNPTAFYLCASSTQRQGAEAFFGQGTRLTVV.